This T cell receptor (beta chain) was sequenced for a study of blood T cell repertoires in COVID-19. Study overall: Samples representing acute and convalescent COVID-19 were sourced from the United States, Italy and Spain. T cells, B-cell-depleted T cells, or PBMCs supplied cDNA or gDNA.

Trimming pared 0 bases from V and 7 bases from J, leaving 16 bases between. CDR3 length equals 15 residues. CDR1 and CDR2 (germline): SGHRS, YFSETQ. The data were produced by immunoSEQ multiplex PCR, yet TCRdb's version contains in-frame clones alone and is incomplete. Of tens of thousands of clones in the sample, more than 75% were seen once. This receptor was taken from a human donor in a cohort sampled during active COVID-19. Sequenced: peripheral blood. This rearrangement joins TRBV5-1 to TRBJ2-5, with unresolved D. The chain's CDR3 is CASSLDPNTGGTQYF. In DNA, the CDR3 is TGCGCCAGCAGCTTGGATCCCAATACCGGTGGGACCCAGTACTTC.